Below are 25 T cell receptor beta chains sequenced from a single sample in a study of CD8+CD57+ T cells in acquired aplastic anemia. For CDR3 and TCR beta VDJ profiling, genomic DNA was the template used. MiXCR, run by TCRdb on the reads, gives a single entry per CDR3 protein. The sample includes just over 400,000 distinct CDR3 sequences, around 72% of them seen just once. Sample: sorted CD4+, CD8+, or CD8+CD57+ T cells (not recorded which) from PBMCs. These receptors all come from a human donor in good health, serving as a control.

In DNA, the CDR3 is TGCAGTGCTTCCGGGTTCCTCCGGATGTCCCAGCATTTT. Translation: CSASGFLRMSQHF. This chain joins TRBV20-1 and TRBJ1-5, with unresolved D. The V gene's germline CDR1 is DFQATT and CDR2 SNEGSKA (reference sequence). This CDR3 region has 13 residues. V dropped 5 bases and J dropped 11 bases, with 19 bases sitting between them.

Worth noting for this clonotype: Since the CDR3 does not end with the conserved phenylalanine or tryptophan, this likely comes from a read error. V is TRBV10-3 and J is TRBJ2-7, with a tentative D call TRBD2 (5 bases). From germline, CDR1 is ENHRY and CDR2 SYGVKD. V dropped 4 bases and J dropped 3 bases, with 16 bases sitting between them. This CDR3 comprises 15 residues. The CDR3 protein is CAISGGVADRYEQYL. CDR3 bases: TGTGCCATCAGTGGGGGAGTCGCGGACCGCTACGAGCAGTACCTC.

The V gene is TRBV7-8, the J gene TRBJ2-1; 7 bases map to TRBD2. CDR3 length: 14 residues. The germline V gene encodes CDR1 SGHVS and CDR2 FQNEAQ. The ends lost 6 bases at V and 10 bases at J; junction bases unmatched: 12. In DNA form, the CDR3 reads TGTGCCAGCAGATCGGACCGCGGGAGCCGGGAGCAGTTCTTC. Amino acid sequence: CASRSDRGSREQFF.

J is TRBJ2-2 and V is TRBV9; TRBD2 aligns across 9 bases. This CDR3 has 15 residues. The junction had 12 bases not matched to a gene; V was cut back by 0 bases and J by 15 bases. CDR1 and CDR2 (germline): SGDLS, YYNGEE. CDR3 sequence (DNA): TGTGCCAGCAGCGTAGGCCTAGCGGGGACCACAGATATGTTTTTT. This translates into CASSVGLAGTTDMFF. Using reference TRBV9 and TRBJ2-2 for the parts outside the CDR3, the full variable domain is DSGVTQTPKHLITATGQRVTLRCSPRSGDLSVYWYQQSLDQGLQFLIQYYNGEERAKGNILERFSAQQFPDLHSELNLSSLELGDSALYFCASSVGLAGTTDMFFGEGSRLTVL.

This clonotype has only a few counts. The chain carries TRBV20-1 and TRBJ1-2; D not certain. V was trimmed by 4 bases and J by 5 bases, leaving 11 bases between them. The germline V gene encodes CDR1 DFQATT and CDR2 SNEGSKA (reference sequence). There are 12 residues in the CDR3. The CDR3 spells CSANGRVYGYTF. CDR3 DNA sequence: TGCAGTGCTAACGGCAGAGTGTATGGCTACACCTTC.

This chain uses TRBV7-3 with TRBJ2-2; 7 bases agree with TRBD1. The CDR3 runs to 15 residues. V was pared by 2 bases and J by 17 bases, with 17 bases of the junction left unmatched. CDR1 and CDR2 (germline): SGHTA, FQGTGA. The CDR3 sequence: CASSLRGGERDPVFF. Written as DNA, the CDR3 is TGTGCCAGCAGCTTACGAGGGGGCGAGAGAGACCCAGTATTTTTT.

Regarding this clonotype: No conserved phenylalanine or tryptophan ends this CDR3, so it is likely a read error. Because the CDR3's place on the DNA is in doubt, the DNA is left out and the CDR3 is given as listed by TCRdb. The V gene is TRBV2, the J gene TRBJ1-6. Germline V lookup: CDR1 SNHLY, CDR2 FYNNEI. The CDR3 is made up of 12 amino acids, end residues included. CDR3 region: CATSMPNSPGQP.

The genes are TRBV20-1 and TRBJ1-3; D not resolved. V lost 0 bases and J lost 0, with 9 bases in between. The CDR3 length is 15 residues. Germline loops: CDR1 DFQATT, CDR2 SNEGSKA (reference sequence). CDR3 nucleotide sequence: TGCAGTGCTAGAGAAGGAAGTTACTCTGGAAACACCATATATTTT. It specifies CSAREGSYSGNTIYF.

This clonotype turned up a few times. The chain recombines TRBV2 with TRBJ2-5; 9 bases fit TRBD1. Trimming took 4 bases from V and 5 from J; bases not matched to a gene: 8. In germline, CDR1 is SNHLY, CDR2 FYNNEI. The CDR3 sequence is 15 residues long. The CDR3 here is CASSGSTGGSETQYF. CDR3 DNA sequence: TGTGCCAGCAGTGGTTCGACAGGGGGTTCGGAGACCCAGTACTTC.

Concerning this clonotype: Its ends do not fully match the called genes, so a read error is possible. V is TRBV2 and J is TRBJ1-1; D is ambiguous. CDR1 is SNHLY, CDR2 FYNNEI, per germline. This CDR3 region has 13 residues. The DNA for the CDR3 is TGTGCCAGCAGTGAAATGGAGGGCACTGATGGTTTATTT. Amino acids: CASSEMEGTDGLF.

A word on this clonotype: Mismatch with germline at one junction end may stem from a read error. CDR3 sequence (DNA): TGTGCCAGCAGCTTAGGGACGGCTGAGAATAAGCCCCATTTT. It specifies CASSLGTAENKPHF. The V and J genes are TRBV7-9 and TRBJ1-4; D ambiguous. CDR3 length: 14 amino acids. The germline CDR1 and CDR2 sequences are SEHNR and FQNEAQ (reference sequence).

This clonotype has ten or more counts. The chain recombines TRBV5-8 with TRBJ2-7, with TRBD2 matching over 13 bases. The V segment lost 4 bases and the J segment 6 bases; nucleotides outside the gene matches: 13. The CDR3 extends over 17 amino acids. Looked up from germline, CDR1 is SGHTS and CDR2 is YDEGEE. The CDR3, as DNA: TGTGCCAGCAGCCGGTATTTACTAGCGGGGGGGCCTCGCGAGCAGTACTTC. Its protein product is CASSRYLLAGGPREQYF.

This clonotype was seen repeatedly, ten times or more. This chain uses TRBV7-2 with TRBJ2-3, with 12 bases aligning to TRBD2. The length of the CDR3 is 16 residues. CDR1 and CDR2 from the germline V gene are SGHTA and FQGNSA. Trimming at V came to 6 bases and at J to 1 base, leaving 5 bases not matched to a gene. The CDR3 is CASSPRTSGGTDTQYF. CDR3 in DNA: TGTGCCAGCAGTCCTAGGACTAGCGGGGGCACAGATACGCAGTATTTT.

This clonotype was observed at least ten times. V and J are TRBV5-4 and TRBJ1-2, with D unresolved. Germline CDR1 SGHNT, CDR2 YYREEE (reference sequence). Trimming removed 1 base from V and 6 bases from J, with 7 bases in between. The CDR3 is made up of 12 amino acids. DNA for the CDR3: TGTGCCAGCAGCTTGAACAGCGATGGCTACACCTTC. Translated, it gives CASSLNSDGYTF. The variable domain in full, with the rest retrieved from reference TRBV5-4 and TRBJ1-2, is ETGVTQSPTHLIKTRGQQVTLRCSSQSGHNTVSWYQQALGQGPQFIFQYYREEENGRGNFPPRFSGLQFPNYSSELNVNALELDDSALYLCASSLNSDGYTFGSGTRLTVV.

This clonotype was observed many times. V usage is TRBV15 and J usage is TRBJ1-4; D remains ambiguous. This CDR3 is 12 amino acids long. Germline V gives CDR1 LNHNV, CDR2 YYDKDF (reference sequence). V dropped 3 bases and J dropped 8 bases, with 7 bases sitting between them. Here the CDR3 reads CATSRDWEKLFF. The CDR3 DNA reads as TGTGCCACCAGCAGGGATTGGGAAAAACTGTTTTTT.

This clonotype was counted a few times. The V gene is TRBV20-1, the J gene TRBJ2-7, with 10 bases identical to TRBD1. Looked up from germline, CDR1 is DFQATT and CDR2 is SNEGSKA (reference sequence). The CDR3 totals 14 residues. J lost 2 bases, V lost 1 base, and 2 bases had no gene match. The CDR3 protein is CSARGGQGAYEQYV. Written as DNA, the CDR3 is TGCAGTGCTAGAGGCGGACAGGGGGCCTACGAGCAGTACGTC.

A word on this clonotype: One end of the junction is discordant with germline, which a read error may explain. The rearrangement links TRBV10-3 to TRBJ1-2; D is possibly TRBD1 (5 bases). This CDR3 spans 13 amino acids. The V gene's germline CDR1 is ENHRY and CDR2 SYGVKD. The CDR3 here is CATGGVAVRGYTF. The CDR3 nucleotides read TGCGCCACCGGCGGGGTGGCGGTGAGGGGTTACACCTTC.

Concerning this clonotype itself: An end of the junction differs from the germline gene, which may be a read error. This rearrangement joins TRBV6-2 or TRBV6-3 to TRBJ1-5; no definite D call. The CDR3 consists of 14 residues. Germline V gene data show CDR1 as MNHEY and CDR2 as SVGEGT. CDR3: CASSSQDSNQLQHF. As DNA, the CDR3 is TGTGCTAGCAGTTCCCAGGATAGCAATCAGCTCCAGCATTTT.

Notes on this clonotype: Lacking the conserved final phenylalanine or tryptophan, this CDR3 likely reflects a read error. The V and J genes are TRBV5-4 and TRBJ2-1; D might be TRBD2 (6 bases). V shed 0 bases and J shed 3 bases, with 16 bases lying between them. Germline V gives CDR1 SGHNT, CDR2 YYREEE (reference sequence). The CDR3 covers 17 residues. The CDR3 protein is CASSLELATYLYNEQFL. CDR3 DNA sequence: TGTGCCAGCAGCTTGGAACTAGCAACCTACCTCTACAATGAGCAGTTCCTC.

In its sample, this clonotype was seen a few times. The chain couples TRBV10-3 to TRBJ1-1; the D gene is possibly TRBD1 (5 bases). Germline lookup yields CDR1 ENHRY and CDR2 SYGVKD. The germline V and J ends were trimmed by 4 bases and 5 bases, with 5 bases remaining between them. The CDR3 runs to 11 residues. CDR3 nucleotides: TGTGCCATCAGTGCAGGGACTGAAGCTTTCTTT. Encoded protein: CAISAGTEAFF.

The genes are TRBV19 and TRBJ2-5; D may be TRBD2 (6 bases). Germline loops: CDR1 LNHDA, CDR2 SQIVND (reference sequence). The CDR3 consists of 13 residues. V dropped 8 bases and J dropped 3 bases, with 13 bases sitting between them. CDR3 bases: TGTGCCAGTGCCGGGACTTTGAAAGAGACCCAGTACTTC. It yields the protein CASAGTLKETQYF. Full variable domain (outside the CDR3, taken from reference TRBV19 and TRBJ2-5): DGGITQSPKYLFRKEGQNVTLSCEQNLNHDAMYWYRQDPGQGLRLIYYSQIVNDFQKGDIAEGYSVSREKKESFPLTVTSAQKNPTAFYLCASAGTLKETQYFGPGTRLLVL.

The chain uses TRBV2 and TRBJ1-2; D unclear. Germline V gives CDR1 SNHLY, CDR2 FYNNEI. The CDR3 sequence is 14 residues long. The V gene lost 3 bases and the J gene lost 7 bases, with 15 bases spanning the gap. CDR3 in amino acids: CASSDRFRSSGYTF. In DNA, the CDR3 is TGTGCCAGCAGTGATCGGTTCAGATCGAGTGGCTACACCTTC.

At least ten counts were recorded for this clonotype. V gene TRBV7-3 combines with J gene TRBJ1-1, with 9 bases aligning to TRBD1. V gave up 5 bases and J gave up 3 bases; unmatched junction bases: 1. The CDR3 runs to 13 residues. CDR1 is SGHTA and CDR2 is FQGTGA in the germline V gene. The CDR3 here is CASSRTGDTEAFF. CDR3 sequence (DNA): TGTGCCAGCAGCCGGACAGGGGACACTGAAGCTTTCTTT.

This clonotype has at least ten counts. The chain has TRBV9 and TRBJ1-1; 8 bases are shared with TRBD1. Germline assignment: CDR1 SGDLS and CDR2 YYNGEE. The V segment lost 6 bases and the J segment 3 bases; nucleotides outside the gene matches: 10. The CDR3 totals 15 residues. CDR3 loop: CASTVEPGGYTEAFF. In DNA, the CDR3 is TGTGCCAGCACCGTGGAACCAGGGGGCTACACTGAAGCTTTCTTT.

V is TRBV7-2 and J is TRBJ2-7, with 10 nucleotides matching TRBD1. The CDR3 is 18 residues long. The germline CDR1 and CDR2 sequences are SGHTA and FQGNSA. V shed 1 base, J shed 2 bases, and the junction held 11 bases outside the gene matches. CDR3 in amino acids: CASSLVVIPGTGAYEQYF. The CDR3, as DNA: TGTGCCAGCAGCTTAGTGGTAATCCCCGGGACAGGGGCCTACGAGCAGTACTTC.